The present T cell receptor (beta chain) was sequenced within a study of cytomegalovirus exposure and HLA in healthy donors. Study at large: Among about 179 million T cells, an earlier analysis found 90 million to 130 million unique TCR beta sequences. Findings and limits, study-wide: Serostatus for CMV was the only available immune exposure information. Within an earlier analysis, most TCR beta V segments proved productive either about 87% or about 30% of the time.

This clone was counted a single time. Its target is not known. Amplification used 60 Vbeta primers and 13 Jbeta primers. Data came from immunoSEQ multiplex PCR; TCRdb stores just in-frame clones and leaves some out. The profile covers some 150,000 clones, with roughly 82% appearing a single time and 6.5% to 7.5% taken by the ten largest. This CDR3 is 12 amino acids long. CDR1 is MNHEY and CDR2 is SMNVEV in the germline V gene (reference sequence). V was shortened by 8 bases and J by 14 bases, with 16 bases between the two germline ends. The TCR originated in a woman aged 45-65 years in good health and CMV-seropositive. The gene calls are TRBV27 and TRBJ1-6; D is ambiguous. Sequences were obtained from PBMCs. The DNA for the CDR3 is TGTGCCAGCGGGAGACGCGACGGAGCCCTCCACTTT. This sequence encodes CASGRRDGALHF.